This TCR beta chain was retrieved from a study of blood T cell repertoires in COVID-19. This clone came up a few times. Germline V gene sequence: CDR1 MDHEN, CDR2 SYDVKM. The V segment lost 6 bases and the J segment 4 bases; nucleotides outside the gene matches: 7. This CDR3 is 15 amino acids long. As processed by the authors: Amplification from reference gene primers served as the basis for estimated nucleated cell counts. The repertoire was sequenced with immunoSEQ multiplex PCR; TCRdb's copy has only in-frame clones and lacks some. That table gives V, J and clone size, and the DNA gave D and trimming. Of 200,000 to 250,000 clones in the sample, roughly four fifths were seen once.

The V call is TRBV28, the J call TRBJ1-4, with 8 bases lining up with TRBD1. The TCR originated in a woman aged 70-85 years with COVID-19, enrolled during active disease. The sample consisted of peripheral blood. CDR3 protein: CASRTYRGDNEKLFF. CDR3 coding DNA: TGTGCCAGCAGGACCTACAGGGGGGATAATGAAAAACTGTTTTTT. Complete variable domain (other parts from reference TRBV28 and TRBJ1-4): DVKVTQSSRYLVKRTGEKVFLECVQDMDHENMFWYRQDPGLGLRLIYFSYDVKMKEKGDIPEGYSVSREKKERFSLILESASTNQTSMYLCASRTYRGDNEKLFFGSGTQLSVL.